This TCR beta chain was documented in a study of T cells in Graves' hyperthyroidism and ophthalmopathy (dated by TCRdb to between 2018 and 2020). Study-level background: Peripheral blood samples were taken at the time of initial diagnosis, prior to any treatment. After sampling, hyperthyroidism patients received methimazole starting at 30 mg daily, and ophthalmopathy patients received high-dose intravenous methylprednisolone. To identify TCR V-J signatures that set the groups apart, the researchers used a discovery cohort of roughly 100 patients, made up of 43 with Graves' ophthalmopathy and some 60 with stable Graves' hyperthyroidism. Whether ophthalmopathy could be predicted prospectively was tested in an independent validation cohort made up of 18 hyperthyroidism patients plus 17 patients who later progressed to ophthalmopathy. Thyroid tissue and blood T-cell repertoires from six Graves' hyperthyroidism patients were also compared in the study. TCR Vbeta CDR3 sequencing of 135 peripheral blood samples (over 40 ophthalmopathy, 70 to 85 hyperthyroidism and approximately 17 progressor patients) is reported in the paper. The approximately 95 discovery patients were divided at random into training and test sets in a 7:3 ratio.

The sample holds many counts of this clonotype. Which antigen it targets is not known. Per-base qualities were not stored, and no clone one base away is much larger. The CDR3 contains 14 residues, cysteine and phenylalanine counted. The CDR3 DNA has 42 bases and is translated from base 1. Based on the germline V gene, the CDR1 and CDR2 sequences are SGHRS and YFSETQ. V is cut by 5 bases and J by 4 bases, and the space between the germline ends is 15 bases. The research as a whole found: A 13 V-J signature model separated ophthalmopathy from stable hyperthyroidism, with approximately 86% sensitivity and 81.08% specificity in cross-validation and 80%/75% in testing. Most expanded thyroid clonotypes (frequency above 0.001) were also detected in blood, a finding suggesting that blood repertoires may reflect thyroid immune responses. In validation, the model predicted progression to ophthalmopathy a median of approximately 6.3 months before onset, with over 60% sensitivity and 72.22% specificity. Sample size was not statistically predetermined, and blinding of investigators to group allocation was not performed.

The TCR beta CDR3 regions were amplified from the RNA transcripts. The TCR CDR3 was subjected to a first round of RT-PCR using the HTBI primer set and the Qiagen OneStep RT-PCR kit. A second multiplex PCR round built the libraries, followed by size selection and purification. The libraries were sequenced on an Illumina HiSeq2000 using paired-end 100 bp reads. The study's own analysis went as follows. Raw data were processed with SOAPnuke, discarding reads with adapters, uncalled bases, mean Phred below 15, or no exact constant-primer or identifier match. High-quality paired reads were merged with COPE v1.2.5, and unique nucleotide sequences were defined as clonotypes. Clonotypes were aligned to IMGT TRBV, TRBD and TRBJ reference segments using MiTCR v1.1. Analysis was restricted to V-J combinations with a frequency above 0.0001, which covered about 99% of repertoires. The TCS score was defined as the ratio of F50 (clonal expansion) to E x V (chaos), calculated using BLOSUM62-based TCRdist between CDR3 peptides within each V-J. Welch's t-statistics and random forest reduced just over 500 V-J features to 13, which were used in a naive Bayes classifier (R e1071). Clones were called with MiXCR by TCRdb after fastp trimmed the public reads at Q25, and only in-frame beta chains were retained. Identical CDR3 protein sequences are pooled into one entry, listed with their most common genes and DNA. In this record, the V and J calls reflect TCRdb's handling and not the investigators' own analysis. This sample is represented by roughly 530,000 distinct CDR3 sequences; roughly 15% of them were singletons. Approximately 18% of the sample belongs to the ten largest clones.

In the ophthalmopathy patients, disease was moderately to severely active, with a Clinical Activity Score of 3 or more, a NOSPECS grade of 4 or more, and a duration of less than 3 months. Patients with uncontrolled infections, other autoimmune diseases, pregnancy or lactation were excluded. Diagnoses relied on clinical symptoms, serum thyroxine and TRAb, thyroid ultrasound and orbital computed tomography. Ficoll-Paque density gradient centrifugation was used to isolate PBMCs from about 10 ml of fresh peripheral blood. Total RNA was extracted with Trizol reagent, and quality was checked on an Agilent 2100 Bioanalyzer.

The TCR sequence derives from a woman aged 18 to 35 with Graves' ophthalmopathy. Rearrangement joined TRBV5-1 to TRBJ1-2; the D gene identity is not certain. Material for sequencing was blood. CDR3 reads: CASSPTAGSYGYTF. Here is the DNA: TGCGCCAGCAGTCCGACTGCCGGTTCCTATGGCTACACCTTC.